The rows below give T cell receptor beta chains drawn from one sample of a study of cytomegalovirus exposure and HLA in healthy donors. Some clones are missing from TCRdb's copy, which holds only in-frame ones; the method was immunoSEQ multiplex PCR. The sample lists under 250,000 clones; around 86% were seen once. Sequencing input: PBMCs. The receptor set was obtained from a woman between 18 and 30 years old in good health and CMV-seropositive. CDR3s include the opening cysteine and the closing phenylalanine or tryptophan. The D gene is left open where the match is weak. Rows give clone size only sometimes, using once, few, many, or a class for an expanded clone.

J gene | clone size | D gene | V gene | CDR3 DNA | CDR3 protein
TRBJ1-2 | many | TRBD1 | TRBV28 | TGTGCCAGCAACGGTTCCGGACAGGGAGCTAACTATGGCTACACCTTC | CASNGSGQGANYGYTF
TRBJ2-1 | - | - | TRBV5-4 | TGTGCCAGCAGCTTGCGTAGTCTCTACAATGAGCAGTTCTTC | CASSLRSLYNEQFF
TRBJ2-2 | once | TRBD2 | TRBV14 | TGTGCCAGCAGCCACAGAGGAAGGCTAGCGGACACCGGGGAGCTGTTTTTT | CASSHRGRLADTGELFF
TRBJ1-1 | once | - | TRBV18 | TGTGCCAGCTCAGGGACTCCAAACACTGAAGCTTTCTTT | CASSGTPNTEAFF
TRBJ2-1 | - | TRBD1 | TRBV6-1 | TGTGCCAGCAGTGGGACAGGGTCCAACAATGAGCAGTTCTTC | CASSGTGSNNEQFF
TRBJ1-4 | - | - | TRBV7-8 | TGTGCCAGCAGCTTGGGAGGGGGGAGGAATGAAAAACTGTTTTTT | CASSLGGGRNEKLFF
TRBJ2-1 | once | TRBD2 | TRBV4-1 | TGCGCCAGCAGCCACGGGCGGGGGTACAATGAGCAGTTCTTC | CASSHGRGYNEQFF
TRBJ2-1 | - | TRBD1 | TRBV19 | TGTGCCAGCCGGGACAGCGCAAATGAGCAGTTCTTC | CASRDSANEQFF
TRBJ2-1 | - | TRBD2 | TRBV5-1 | TGCGCCAGCAGCTTGGAGGCCACTAGCGGGAGGGCCAGGGGGAAGTTCTTC | CASSLEATSGRARGKFF
TRBJ1-5 | - | - | TRBV2 | TGTGCCAGCAGTCCAGGGTCAAATCAGCCCCAGCATTTT | CASSPGSNQPQHF
TRBJ1-1 | - | - | TRBV5-5 | TGTGCCAGCAGCTGGGAGACAAGTAGGACTGAAGCTTTCTTT | CASSWETSRTEAFF
TRBJ2-1 | - | TRBD2 | TRBV5-6 | TGTGCCAGCTTGGGAGGGAAGCCGGTCAATGAGCAGTTCTTC | CASLGGKPVNEQFF
TRBJ2-3 | - | - | TRBV5-6 | TGTGCCAGCAGCCCCATTTCTGACGGCGGATCAGATACGCAGTATTTT | CASSPISDGGSDTQYF
TRBJ1-2 | - | TRBD1 | TRBV29-1 | TGCAGCGCGGGGGGACAGGATGGCTATGGCTACACCTTC | CSAGGQDGYGYTF
TRBJ2-2 | few | - | TRBV7-6 | TGTGCCAGCAGCTTAAGGAGGGCCGAAATCGGGGAGCTGTTTTTT | CASSLRRAEIGELFF
TRBJ2-1 | once | TRBD2 | TRBV15 | TGTGCCACCAGCAGGAGAAAGATAGCGGGAGGTGATAACGATGAGCAGTTCTTC | CATSRRKIAGGDNDEQFF
TRBJ1-2 | few | - | TRBV18 | TGTGCCAGCTCACGGCGAGAGGGTTCGGACGGCTACACCTTC | CASSRREGSDGYTF
TRBJ2-3 | - | - | TRBV5-5 | TGTGCCAGCAGCGGGGGGGGGCCGTTCCCAGATACGCAGTATTTT | CASSGGGPFPDTQYF
TRBJ2-4 | - | - | TRBV5-4 | TGTGCCAGCAGCTTGGGAGGAAACATTCAGTACTTC | CASSLGGNIQYF
TRBJ1-1 | - | - | TRBV11-2 | TGTGCCAGCAGCTACGACAGAAACACTGAAGCTTTCTTT | CASSYDRNTEAFF
TRBJ2-7 | - | TRBD2 | TRBV27 | TGTGCCAGCAGTTTATATCTAGCGGGAGTTAACGAGCAGTACTTC | CASSLYLAGVNEQYF
TRBJ2-7 | once | TRBD1 | TRBV6-1 | TGTGCCAGCAGAACGACAGGGGGCTTCGACGAGCAGTACTTC | CASRTTGGFDEQYF
TRBJ2-1 | - | TRBD2 | TRBV5-1 | TGCGCCAGCAGCCCTAGGACTAGCGGGAGCGGGAATGAGCAGTTCTTC | CASSPRTSGSGNEQFF
TRBJ1-4 | - | TRBD1 | TRBV7-9 | TGTGCCAGCAGCTCCGGGACAGGGACTTTCACTAATGAAAAACTGTTTTTT | CASSSGTGTFTNEKLFF
TRBJ1-1 | - | TRBD1 | TRBV9 | TGTGCCAGGAGACAGGGGATTCCATGGGTGAACACTGAAGCTTTCTTT | CARRQGIPWVNTEAFF
TRBJ1-1 | few | TRBD1 | TRBV18 | TGTGCCAGCTCACCGGTGACAGGGGGGACTGAAGCTTTCTTT | CASSPVTGGTEAFF
TRBJ2-5 | once | TRBD2 | TRBV5-4 | TGTGCCAGCAGCTTGGCGGCGAGCGGGAATCAAGAGACCCAGTACTTC | CASSLAASGNQETQYF
TRBJ1-4 | - | TRBD1 | TRBV27 | TGTGCCAGCAGTGGCCCGGGACAGGGACATGAAAAACTGTTTTTT | CASSGPGQGHEKLFF
TRBJ2-7 | - | - | TRBV27 | TGTGCCAGCAGCCCCGGAATGGGACACCCCTACGAGCAGTACTTC | CASSPGMGHPYEQYF
TRBJ1-1 | - | - | TRBV19 | TGTGCCAGTAGTGCGGGGACTGAAGCTTTCTTT | CASSAGTEAFF
TRBJ1-2 | - | TRBD1 | TRBV11-2 | TGTGCCATGGGACAGGGGGCATATGGCTACACCTTC | CAMGQGAYGYTF
TRBJ1-5 | - | TRBD1 | TRBV2 | TGTGCCAGCAGCGGGGACAGAGACTACAATCAGCCCCAGCATTTT | CASSGDRDYNQPQHF
TRBJ2-5 | - | - | TRBV27 | TGTGCCAGCAGTTTACAGGGGGGTGGAGTACCGACCCAGTACTTC | CASSLQGGGVPTQYF
TRBJ2-7 | - | - | TRBV10-3 | TGTGCCATCCGGGCGGGGGGACAGAACTACGAGCAGTACTTC | CAIRAGGQNYEQYF
TRBJ2-7 | - | - | TRBV27 | TGTGCCAGCAGTTTATCCCAGAACGCCTACGAGCAGTACTTC | CASSLSQNAYEQYF
TRBJ2-7 | - | - | TRBV6-1 | TGTGCCAGCAGTACCCGACTAGTTATTGCCTACGAGCAGTACTTC | CASSTRLVIAYEQYF
TRBJ2-5 | - | TRBD2 | TRBV7-3 | TGTGCCAGCAGCTTGGGGCGGAGCGGGGGGATTGAGACCCAGTACTTC | CASSLGRSGGIETQYF
TRBJ2-3 | - | TRBD2 | TRBV6-1 | TGTGCCAGCAGGGCGACTAGCGGCACAGATACGCAGTATTTT | CASRATSGTDTQYF
TRBJ2-7 | - | - | TRBV6-5 | TGTGCCAGCACCCCGGCAGGGAACAACGAGCAGTACTTC | CASTPAGNNEQYF
TRBJ2-1 | - | - | TRBV4-1 | TGCGCCAGCAGCCCCTACTCTAGCTCCTACAATGAGCAGTTCTTC | CASSPYSSSYNEQFF
TRBJ2-7 | - | TRBD2 | TRBV5-1 | TGCGCCAGCAGCTTGACTAGCGGGAGGGCCGGAGTCTACGAGCAGTACTTC | CASSLTSGRAGVYEQYF
TRBJ2-7 | - | - | TRBV28 | TGTGCCAGCAGTAAGAGAACTTCAGGCTACGAGCAGTACTTC | CASSKRTSGYEQYF
TRBJ2-5 | - | - | TRBV6-5 | TGTGCCAGCAGTTTCCCGGCAGGAGGGCAAGAGACCCAGTACTTC | CASSFPAGGQETQYF
TRBJ2-1 | - | - | TRBV5-1 | TGCGCCAGCAGCTCCAGCGGGTCATGGGCCAATGAGCAGTTCTTC | CASSSSGSWANEQFF
TRBJ1-1 | few | TRBD1 | TRBV18 | TGTGCCAGCTCGGACAGGGAGGGGACTGAAGCTTTCTTT | CASSDREGTEAFF
TRBJ2-5 | - | - | TRBV5-1 | TGCGCCAGCAGCTTGGCCGGGGCAGGGGTAGAGACCCAGTACTTC | CASSLAGAGVETQYF
TRBJ1-2 | - | TRBD1 | TRBV28 | TGTGCCAGCAGTCCCGGGACAGGGCCAATAAACTATGGCTACACCTTC | CASSPGTGPINYGYTF
TRBJ1-3 | - | - | TRBV6-5 | TGTGCCTCGGTTAGCTCTGGAAACACCATATATTTT | CASVSSGNTIYF
TRBJ2-7 | - | TRBD1 | TRBV28 | TGTGCCAGCAGCTTGACAGGGATAGGAATCGAGCAGTACTTC | CASSLTGIGIEQYF
TRBJ1-5 | - | - | TRBV28 | TGTGCCAGCAACCGGGAACTCAATCAGCCCCAGCATTTT | CASNRELNQPQHF
TRBJ2-7 | - | TRBD1 | TRBV30 | TGTGCCTGGGAGGCCAGGACTTTACAGGGGTGGGACGAGCAGTACTTC | CAWEARTLQGWDEQYF
TRBJ1-5 | - | - | TRBV10-3 | TGTGCCGTTACAGCCTCTTATAGCAATCAGCCCCAGCATTTT | CAVTASYSNQPQHF
TRBJ2-7 | - | TRBD1 | TRBV5-1 | TGCGCCAGCAGCTTGGTCCCCTGGACCGGGACAGCCGCTGACATTCGGTACTTC | CASSLVPWTGTAADIRYF
TRBJ1-1 | - | - | TRBV6-1 | TGTGCCAGCAGTGAATACCGCGGTTGGCGGAACACTGAAGCTTTCTTT | CASSEYRGWRNTEAFF
TRBJ2-7 | - | - | TRBV27 | TGTGCCAGCAGTCGTACAGGGTCCACTTTCTACGAGCAGTACTTC | CASSRTGSTFYEQYF
TRBJ1-5 | - | - | TRBV25-1 | TGTGCCAGCAGTGAGAAGGCGGGTAGCAATCAGCCCCAGCATTTT | CASSEKAGSNQPQHF
TRBJ2-4 | - | - | TRBV2 | TGTGCCAGCAGTGCAGGACTTCTAGCCAAAAACATTCAGTACTTC | CASSAGLLAKNIQYF